The 10 T cell receptor beta chains given below trace back to one sample, sequenced in a study of T cell responses to AZD1222 COVID-19 vaccine. Some clones are missing from TCRdb's copy, which holds only in-frame ones; the method was immunoSEQ multiplex PCR. The sample contains fewer than 150,000 clones, roughly 91% of which appear only once. This material consisted of peripheral blood, taken 28 days after the second AZD1222 dose. Receptors originate from an adult who received the AZD1222 COVID-19 vaccine.

V gene TRBV12-3 or TRBV12-4 combines with J gene TRBJ1-5, with D uncertain. The CDR3 contains 13 residues. The V and J ends lost 6 bases and 4 bases respectively, with 10 bases between them. In DNA form, the CDR3 reads TGTGCCAGCAGCCAACTGGCTAATCAGCCCCAGCATTTT. Translated, it gives CASSQLANQPQHF.

The chain joins TRBV19 to TRBJ2-7, with 9 bases lining up with TRBD1. Trimming at V came to 5 bases and at J to 1 base, leaving 6 bases not matched to a gene. The CDR3 contains 15 residues. Germline-derived CDR1 and CDR2 are LNHDA and SQIVND (reference sequence). The CDR3 spells CASSPGQGGSYEQYF. The CDR3 nucleotides are TGTGCCAGTAGTCCGGGACAGGGTGGGTCCTACGAGCAGTACTTC.

The chain is built from TRBV19 and TRBJ1-1; D call uncertain. V shed 6 bases and J shed 2 bases, with 13 bases lying between them. The CDR3 is 14 amino acids. CDR1 LNHDA and CDR2 SQIVND come from the germline V gene (reference sequence). CDR3 in amino acids: CASRRDLRNTEAFF. CDR3 coding DNA: TGTGCCAGTAGGAGGGATCTTAGAAACACTGAAGCTTTCTTT.

The V and J genes are TRBV19 and TRBJ2-7; maybe TRBD1 (6 bases). This CDR3 spans 15 amino acids. CDR1 LNHDA and CDR2 SQIVND come from the germline V gene (reference sequence). V shed 8 bases and J shed 2 bases, with 19 bases lying between them. In DNA form, the CDR3 reads TGTGCCAGTGTTTCCAGGACAGCCGACCCCTACGAGCAGTACTTC. It is translated as CASVSRTADPYEQYF.

This sequence joins TRBV28 and TRBJ1-1, with D unclear. Germline V gene data show CDR1 as MDHEN and CDR2 as SYDVKM. V lost 2 bases and J 3 bases, leaving 10 bases between the germline ends. The CDR3 totals 14 residues. CDR3 loop: CASSLIQGYTEAFF. The CDR3 bases are TGTGCCAGCAGTTTAATTCAAGGATACACTGAAGCTTTCTTT.

This clone was seen a few times. The chain recombines TRBV19 with TRBJ2-3; TRBD1 matches 9 bases. Germline V CDR1 and CDR2: LNHDA, SQIVND (reference sequence). This CDR3 has 16 residues. Trimming removed 1 base from V and 6 bases from J; junction bases left unmatched: 8. CDR3 DNA sequence: TGTGCCAGTAGTATAGGTTTGGGGACAGGGACGGATACGCAGTATTTT. This codes for CASSIGLGTGTDTQYF.

V and J are TRBV19 and TRBJ1-5; D is unclear. From germline, CDR1 is LNHDA and CDR2 SQIVND (reference sequence). Trimming took 5 bases from V and 1 from J, leaving 21 bases between them. The CDR3 runs 18 residues. The CDR3 region is CASSFELPGPGSNQPQHF. The CDR3 DNA sequence: TGTGCCAGTAGTTTTGAGCTTCCGGGCCCGGGGAGCAATCAGCCCCAGCATTTT.

This chain connects TRBV19 to TRBJ1-4; D gene unclear. Germline CDR1 is LNHDA and CDR2 is SQIVND (reference sequence). The CDR3 runs 14 residues. The V and J ends lost 7 bases and 4 bases respectively, with 13 bases between them. CDR3 nucleotide sequence: TGTGCCAGTACCCCAGGCCGCGGTAATGAAAAACTGTTTTTT. The encoded protein is CASTPGRGNEKLFF.

This clone was picked up one time. The chain carries TRBV18 and TRBJ1-2, with D uncertain. From germline, CDR1 is KGHSH and CDR2 LQKENI. Trimming stripped 4 bases from V and 5 bases from J, with 5 bases between. The CDR3 is made up of 11 amino acids. CDR3 DNA: TGTGCCAGCTCACATGGATATGGCTACACCTTC. Residues: CASSHGYGYTF.

V usage is TRBV4-3 and J usage is TRBJ2-7; tentative D call: TRBD2 (6 bases). Germline V gene lookup returns CDR1 LGHNA and CDR2 YSLEER. This CDR3 is built from 14 residues. Trimming pared 1 base from V and 3 bases from J, leaving 10 bases between. The chain's CDR3 is CASSQGGGLYEQYF. The CDR3 DNA reads TGCGCCAGCAGCCAAGGGGGAGGACTCTACGAGCAGTACTTC.